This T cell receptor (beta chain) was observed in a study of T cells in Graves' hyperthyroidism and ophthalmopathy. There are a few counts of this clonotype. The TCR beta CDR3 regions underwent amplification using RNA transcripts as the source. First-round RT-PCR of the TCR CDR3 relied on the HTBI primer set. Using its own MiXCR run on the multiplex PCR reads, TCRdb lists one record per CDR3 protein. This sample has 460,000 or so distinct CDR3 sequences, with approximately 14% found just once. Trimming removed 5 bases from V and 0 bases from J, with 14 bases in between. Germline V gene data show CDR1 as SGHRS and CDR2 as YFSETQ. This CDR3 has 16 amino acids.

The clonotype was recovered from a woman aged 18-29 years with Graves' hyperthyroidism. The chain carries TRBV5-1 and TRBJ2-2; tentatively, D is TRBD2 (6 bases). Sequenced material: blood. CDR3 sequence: CASRGGENSNTGELFF. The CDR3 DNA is TGCGCCAGCAGGGGAGGCGAAAATTCGAACACCGGGGAGCTGTTTTTT.